These T cell receptor beta chains were read from a single sample in a study of T cell changes during pregnancy in multiple sclerosis. The method was immunoSEQ multiplex PCR; TCRdb's version includes in-frame clones alone and lacks a portion of them. The profile shows 74,000 or so clones, approximately 90% of them singletons. The material sequenced was CD4+ T cells from peripheral blood mononuclear cells, taken before pregnancy. These TCRs come from a female donor with multiple sclerosis, enrolled in a pregnancy study. CDR3s include the opening cysteine and the closing phenylalanine or tryptophan. The D gene is left open where the match is weak. Clone size, where shown, is once, few, many, or a class for clones that have expanded.

D gene,clone size,V gene,J gene,CDR3 length,CDR3 protein,CDR3 DNA
NA,NA,TRBV9,TRBJ2-1,17,CASSVGWQAPLDNEQFF,TGTGCCAGCAGCGTAGGGTGGCAGGCGCCACTTGACAATGAGCAGTTCTTC
NA,NA,TRBV19,TRBJ1-5,14,CASSIWGEGQPQHF,TGTGCCAGTAGTATATGGGGGGAGGGTCAGCCCCAGCATTTT
TRBD1,NA,TRBV30,TRBJ2-1,14,CAWNKQGTYNEQFF,TGTGCCTGGAACAAACAGGGGACCTACAATGAGCAGTTCTTC
TRBD2,NA,TRBV9,TRBJ2-1,17,CASSFGTSGSLFDEQFF,TGTGCCAGCAGCTTCGGGACTAGCGGGAGTCTTTTCGATGAGCAGTTCTTC
TRBD1,NA,TRBV19,TRBJ1-4,13,CASKTGGYEKLFF,TGTGCCAGTAAAACAGGGGGCTATGAAAAACTGTTTTTT
NA,NA,TRBV5-1,TRBJ2-1,15,CASSAGTTAYNEQFF,TGCGCCAGCAGCGCGGGGACGACTGCCTACAATGAGCAGTTCTTC
NA,NA,TRBV5-4,TRBJ2-1,14,CASSLRGRYNEQFF,TGTGCCAGCAGCTTGCGAGGGAGGTACAATGAGCAGTTCTTC
TRBD1,NA,TRBV2,TRBJ1-2,13,CASSEQGGYGYTF,TGTGCCAGCAGTGAACAGGGGGGCTATGGCTACACCTTC
NA,NA,TRBV5-1,TRBJ1-1,13,CASSLVGGGEAFF,TGCGCCAGCAGCTTGGTCGGCGGGGGTGAAGCTTTCTTT
TRBD1,NA,TRBV19,TRBJ2-7,14,CASSIGDRGYEQYF,TGTGCCAGTAGTATTGGGGACAGGGGCTACGAGCAGTACTTC
TRBD2,NA,TRBV18,TRBJ2-5,16,CASSPRILAGGETQYF,TGTGCCAGCTCACCACGCATACTAGCGGGAGGTGAGACCCAGTACTTC
NA,NA,TRBV6-6,TRBJ1-1,14,CASSHQRGNTEAFF,TGTGCCAGCAGTCATCAAAGGGGCAACACTGAAGCTTTCTTT
TRBD1,NA,TRBV18,TRBJ2-1,13,CASSSNRDSEQFF,TGTGCCAGCTCATCTAACAGGGACAGTGAGCAGTTCTTC
NA,NA,TRBV7-9,TRBJ1-2,15,CASSRYLGNPYGYTF,TGTGCCAGCAGCCGTTACCTCGGGAATCCGTATGGCTACACCTTC
NA,once,TRBV21-1,TRBJ2-7,12,CASSKQTYEQYF,TGTGCCAGCAGCAAGCAGACCTACGAGCAGTACTTC
TRBD2,NA,TRBV19,TRBJ2-7,13,CASSLGLVYEQYF,TGTGCCAGTAGTTTGGGACTAGTATACGAGCAGTACTTC
NA,NA,TRBV28,TRBJ1-1,12,CASSFGGTEAFF,TGTGCCAGCAGTTTCGGGGGCACTGAAGCTTTCTTT
TRBD2,NA,TRBV6-6,TRBJ2-1,15,CASRPGLAFYNEQFF,TGTGCCAGCAGGCCGGGACTAGCATTCTACAATGAGCAGTTCTTC
NA,NA,TRBV6-4,TRBJ2-7,14,CASSAPRDSYEQYF,TGTGCCAGCAGTGCCCCCAGGGACTCCTACGAGCAGTACTTC
NA,NA,TRBV27,TRBJ2-2,14,CASSSLSNTGELFF,TGTGCCAGCAGTTCACTTTCGAACACCGGGGAGCTGTTTTTT
TRBD1,NA,TRBV19,TRBJ1-5,16,CASSGTGGRADQPQHF,TGTGCCAGTAGCGGGACAGGGGGCAGGGCGGATCAGCCCCAGCATTTT
TRBD1,NA,TRBV18,TRBJ1-5,15,CASSRETGTDQPQHF,TGTGCCAGCTCACGCGAGACAGGGACGGATCAGCCCCAGCATTTT